Here is one T cell receptor (beta chain) with its context. Its antigen remains unidentified. Per-base quality was not reported, and no clone a single base away is much larger than it. The sample originates from a study of cytomegalovirus exposure and HLA in healthy donors (dated by TCRdb to the late 2010s). At the level of the whole study: An earlier analysis of several hundred of the donors reported approximately 300 Gb of sequence data and roughly 120 million unique TCR beta sequences obtained from around 170 million T cells. An early release that covered roughly 600 HLA-typed donors contained about 300 gigabases of sequencing data and around 85 million unique TCR sequences. Of the approximately 400 genotyped donors, less than 90% were placed in the genetic ancestry cluster associated with self-reported Caucasian donors. The aim of the study was to test whether cataloging public T cell receptors could identify signatures of past pathogen exposure. The study profiled the T cell repertoires of 666 subjects by immunosequencing and related them to cytomegalovirus serostatus. In addition to the first cohort of approximately 650 subjects, a separate validation cohort of approximately 110 different subjects was used. To predict cytomegalovirus infection status, the study brought together high-throughput TCR immunosequencing, statistical association of individual TCRs with disease status, and machine learning. A later analysis re-analyzed previously published TCR beta repertoires from roughly 630 donors and added high-resolution HLA genotyping to study TCR occurrence patterns. The later analysis used no new phenotypic data to find candidate immune exposures, relying instead on TCR beta sequences and their occurrence across donors. To decide whether each TCR beta V gene segment behaved as functional or pseudogenic, an earlier analysis of approximately 620 of the donors relied on high-throughput TCR beta sequencing. Alongside the repertoire data, information on donor age, sex, ethnicity and CMV serostatus was compiled. In a later genetic analysis, genome-wide SNP genotypes for about 65% of the 666 donors were used, and that subset was treated as a discovery cohort. Every repertoire in the discovery cohort had been generated on one and the same sequencing platform. Both class I and class II loci were covered by HLA typing, at four-digit resolution. The number of donors typed differed by locus, with about 629-640 for A, B, C, DRB1 and DQB1, roughly 520 for DQA1, 600 to 610 for DPA1, and 400 to 490 for DPB1. Roughly 5 DR-DQ haplotypes were handled as single units for association and clustering because linkage in the cohort was strong. Across 300 to 400 genotyped donors of the cohort, an average of roughly 250,000 unique TCR beta nucleotide sequences per donor were sequenced, and 15% to 20% of those sequences were non-productive.

The CDR1 and CDR2 encoded by the germline V gene are MNHEY and SVGAGI. V is reduced by 7 bases and J by 6 bases, leaving a spacing of 12 bases between them. There are 12 amino acids in the CDR3, from cysteine to phenylalanine inclusive. Only the CDR3 portion is preserved as DNA: 36 bases, with reading frame beginning at the first base. The cohort comprised 666 healthy bone marrow donors. At the time of sampling, every cohort member was nominally healthy, though immune exposures that went unrecorded were likely present. CMV serostatus was recorded as positive for some 300 and negative for about 50% of the roughly 670 cohort members, whereas no CMV serostatus was recorded for the donor in question. A peripheral blood sample was collected from each donor, and TCR beta sequencing was performed on peripheral blood mononuclear cells. Genomic DNA was extracted from the blood cell samples with the Qiagen DNeasy Blood Extraction Kit.

The study at large found these results: Assigning TCR associations to individual alleles was difficult when HLA alleles, especially DR and DQ, strongly co-occurred. While some public TCRs were present in many individuals, most TCR sequences turned up only very rarely across donors. In a later analysis, most CMV-associated TCR beta chains were found to appear HLA-restricted, with HLA associations seemingly driven largely by CMV exposure. In a later genetic analysis, a missense DCLRE1C variant was associated with V-gene and J-gene trimming of TCR beta chains, and the association was replicated in an independent cohort. A later analysis found that TCR association rates varied across HLA loci, with DRB1 alleles showing the most associated TCRs and HLA-C alleles the fewest. Because HLA typing was missing for some donors at each locus, association tests included only the typed subset. A few of the identified cytomegalovirus-associated TCR beta chains were confirmed in vitro to be specific for cytomegalovirus antigens. The study listed 150 to 200 TCR beta chains as associated with cytomegalovirus. In a later genetic analysis, fewer N-insertions in productive TCRs were reported among donors in an Asian-associated ancestry cluster than the 666-donor mean. Some IMGT-functional V segments, including TRBV6-2 and TRBV6-3, could not be distinguished by the 87-base-pair reads and were therefore excluded. The authors suggested that the approach could potentially be extended to other disease states and immunological phenotypes. In a later analysis, HLA-associated TCR beta chains showed more clonal expansion and lower generation probabilities than non-associated chains that were equally common. Linkage disequilibrium might explain the correlated functional status among segregating V segments, but an unknown experimental factor could not be excluded. In an earlier analysis of around 500 of the donors, most TCR beta V segments appeared in productive rearrangements about 90% or about 30% of the time, broadly matching IMGT annotations. In a later analysis, around 17,000 TCR beta sequences were associated with specific HLA alleles at a false discovery rate of 0.05. The earlier analysis of approximately 560 of the donors excluded about 16 rarely observed V segments, including chromosome 9 orphons, because counts were too low. A cluster of highly shared sequence variants was judged likely to be a technical artifact of the sequencing pipeline. In this cohort, only TCR beta chains were sequenced, and detectable features were limited by the absence of alpha or paired-chain data. A further reported finding was that TCR beta sequences accurately predicted the HLA-A and HLA-B alleles for most subjects in the first cohort. The classifier was reported to diagnose cytomegalovirus status with high specificity and sensitivity in both the original cohort and the validation cohort. The presence/absence analyses assumed that sequencing depth was roughly uniform across donors, and that assumption may not be true. Immune exposure information for the cohort was limited to CMV serostatus. In a later analysis, several top co-occurrence clusters were reported to appear linked to parvovirus B19, influenza, CMV and Epstein-Barr virus.

Libraries were built with the immunoSEQ multiplex PCR assay. For the multiplex PCR, a mixture combining 60 forward primers for TCR Vbeta segments and 13 reverse primers for TCR Jbeta segments was used. The CDR3 region of rearranged TCR beta genes was amplified from genomic DNA with a multiplex PCR assay. The amplified TCR beta libraries were sequenced on the Illumina HiSeq System as 87-base-pair reads. The authors' pipeline ran thus. Across the 500 to 700 repertoires, a later analysis counted 75 million to 90 million unique TCR beta chains, 9.5 million to 13 million of which were shared by at least two donors. A nearest-neighbor algorithm error-corrected the raw reads and collapsed the reads into unique sequences, merging closely related sequences to remove PCR and sequencing errors. CDR3 sequences were aligned to IMGT reference sequences to assign V, D and J gene segments. For a sequence to be retained, at least a six-nucleotide match to both a V gene segment and a J gene segment was required. Rearrangements were classified as productive when the CDR3 lacked stop codons and remained in frame with V and J, and all other rearrangements were classified as non-productive. Following IMGT convention, CDR3 was defined as the stretch from the second conserved V-encoded cysteine up to the conserved J-encoded phenylalanine. The earlier analysis of approximately 500 of the donors excluded sequences that lacked an unambiguous match to a single V gene segment. An earlier analysis of over 450 of the donors classified V segments as functional when productive rearrangements were above 56.7% and as segregating when the standard deviation between donors was above 5%. To diagnose cytomegalovirus status from the catalog of TCR beta chain sequences, a statistical classification framework was built. A later analysis assigned V and J genes by comparing TCR nucleotide sequences with IMGT/GENE-DB human TR gene sequences. In a later analysis, CDR3 sequences and most-parsimonious VDJ recombination scenarios were assigned using the TCRdist pipeline. In a later analysis, each TCR beta chain was defined by its CDR3 amino acid sequence together with its V-gene family, and reads lacking a unique V-gene family were excluded. A later analysis removed several hundred highly shared, low-generation-probability nucleotide sequences to deal with suspected cross-contamination and a sequencing artifact. In a later analysis, a clonal expansion index was calculated for each public chain from normalized within-repertoire ranks of inferred template counts. A later analysis computed generation probabilities with a VDJ recombination model fitted to out-of-frame rearrangements, and checked the results against IGoR. In a later analysis, TCR-TCR, TCR-HLA and TCR-CMV co-occurrence was scored with hypergeometric tests, and a repertoire-size bias correction was applied to TCR pairs. In a later analysis, false discovery rates were estimated by permuting HLA or CMV assignments 20 times. In a later analysis, co-occurring TCRs were grouped using DBSCAN, with TCRdist sequence similarity added in when clustering inside HLA-allele-positive subsets. For co-occurrence clustering, repertoires with fewer than 30,000 or more than 120,000 public chains were excluded, along with 5 or 6 repertoires with anomalous nucleotide sharing. TCRdb limited this immuneACCESS table to in-frame rearrangements with V and J called. A share of clones is missing; checked studies link under half to unresolved V genes, and the rest is unexplained. V, J and clone size were drawn from that table, and D and trimming were deduced from the DNA. The sample yields around 120,000 clones; more than 70% were counted once. The ten biggest clones cover approximately 1% of the sample.

The sequenced sample consisted of PBMCs. The sequence was collected from a human donor in good health. The V and J genes are TRBV6-5 and TRBJ1-2; 5 matching bases give a weak D call of TRBD1. The CDR3 protein: CASTRVGDGYTF. The nucleotide sequence is given as TGTGCCAGCACCAGGGTTGGCGATGGCTACACCTTC.